This T cell receptor (beta chain) stems from a study of blood T cells in healthy people across ages. Findings of the study overall: It was the long-lived donors that had more naive CD4+ cells and higher diversity than aged donors. PBMC samples, being unsorted, prevented any conclusive comparison of naive and antigen-experienced cells.

Alongside a J-beta primer mix, a sample-barcoded 5' primer served in a second PCR lasting roughly 7 to 11 cycles. From the 5' RACE reads, TCRdb called clonotypes with MiXCR, one entry per CDR3 protein. The repertoire holds about 290,000 distinct CDR3 sequences, around 27% seen once, with 29% in the top ten. V lost 3 bases and J lost 0; bases outside the gene matches: 9. This CDR3 has 17 amino acids. Germline assignment: CDR1 SGDLS and CDR2 YYNGEE. Remarks on this clonotype: Antigen unknown.

Sequencing input: blood. The chain couples TRBV9 to TRBJ2-1; 7 nucleotides align to TRBD2. This TCR derives from a woman aged 70-85 years in good health. The chain's CDR3 is CASSAGGRGSSYNEQFF. CDR3 bases: TGTGCCAGCAGCGCCGGAGGGCGGGGGTCCTCCTACAATGAGCAGTTCTTC.